This entry is about one T cell receptor beta chain. Its antigen remains unknown. These data are taken from a study of PD-1 blockade in classical Hodgkin lymphoma. Clones were sequenced by immunoSEQ multiplex PCR, and TCRdb holds only the in-frame ones, with some missing. Of roughly 41,000 clones in the sample, roughly 88% were seen once. Relapse was seen in all patients after autologous stem cell transplantation, and brentuximab vedotin exposure was variable. Overall study results and limits: TCR diversity at baseline was reported to be reduced in newly diagnosed patients relative to healthy donors.

Trimming cost V 6 bases and J 7 bases, with 11 bases left between them. Germline loops: CDR1 SNHLY, CDR2 FYNNEI. The CDR3 is 12 residues long. V usage is TRBV2 and J usage is TRBJ2-3; D remains ambiguous. The clonotype originates from a human donor with classical Hodgkin lymphoma. The sequences come from peripheral blood mononuclear cells (PBMCs), collected before the second cycle of nivolumab. In DNA form, the CDR3 reads TGTGCCAGCAGCGTGGACCGTTATACGCAGTATTTT. Amino acid sequence: CASSVDRYTQYF.